One and the same sample provided the 2 T cell receptor beta chains below, sequenced in a study of T cells in Graves' hyperthyroidism and ophthalmopathy. RNA transcripts gave rise to amplified TCR beta CDR3 regions. HTBI primers drove first-round RT-PCR of the TCR CDR3. Each CDR3 protein is one row after TCRdb ran MiXCR on the multiplex PCR reads. The sample lists a few hundred thousand distinct CDR3 sequences; approximately 15% were seen once. Sequenced input: blood. The receptors shown here come from a woman under 40 with Graves' ophthalmopathy.

At least ten counts were recorded for this clonotype. The rearrangement uses TRBV3-1 and TRBJ2-1, with a weak D call TRBD2 (5 bases). V lost 1 base, J lost 9 bases, and 7 bases lay in between. Germline V gives CDR1 LGHDT, CDR2 YNNKEL (reference sequence). This CDR3 has 12 residues. In DNA form, the CDR3 reads TGTGCCAGCAGCCAAGTACGGGGTGAGCAGTTCTTC. Amino acids: CASSQVRGEQFF.

This clonotype was seen many times. The gene calls are TRBV20-1 and TRBJ2-7; D is undetermined. Per germline, CDR1 DFQATT and CDR2 SNEGSKA (reference sequence). The CDR3 length is 14 residues. With 3 bases removed from V and 0 bases from J, the gap between germline ends came to 12 bases. CDR3 loop: CSARPTHSSYEQYF. The CDR3, as DNA: TGCAGTGCTAGGCCGACACATAGCTCCTACGAGCAGTACTTC.